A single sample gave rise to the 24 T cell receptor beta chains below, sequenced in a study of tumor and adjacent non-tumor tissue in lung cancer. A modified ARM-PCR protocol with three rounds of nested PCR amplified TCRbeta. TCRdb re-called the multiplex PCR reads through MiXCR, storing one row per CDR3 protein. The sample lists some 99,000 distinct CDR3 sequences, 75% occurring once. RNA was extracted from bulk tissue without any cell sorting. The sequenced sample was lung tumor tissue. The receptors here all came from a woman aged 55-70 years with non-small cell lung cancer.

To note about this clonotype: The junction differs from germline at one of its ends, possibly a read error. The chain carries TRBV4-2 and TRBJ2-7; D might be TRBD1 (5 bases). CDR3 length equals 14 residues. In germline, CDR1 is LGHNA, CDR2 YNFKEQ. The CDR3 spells CASSQTTGIYGQYF. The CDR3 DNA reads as TGTGCCAGCAGCCAAACAACAGGAATATACGGGCAGTACTTC.

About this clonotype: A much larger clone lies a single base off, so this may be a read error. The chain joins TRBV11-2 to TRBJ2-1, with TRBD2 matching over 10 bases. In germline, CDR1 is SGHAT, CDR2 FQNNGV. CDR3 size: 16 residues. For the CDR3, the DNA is TGTGCCAGGAGCTTAGGGCCACTAGCGGGGCGCAATGAGCAGTTCTTC. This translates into CARSLGPLAGRNEQFF.

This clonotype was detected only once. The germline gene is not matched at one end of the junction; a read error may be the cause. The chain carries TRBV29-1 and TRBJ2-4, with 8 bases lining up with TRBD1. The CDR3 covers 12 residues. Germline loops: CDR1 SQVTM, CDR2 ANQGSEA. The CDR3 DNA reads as TGCAGTGCTACCAGGGGGCTGAACATTCAGTATTTC. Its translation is CSATRGLNIQYF.

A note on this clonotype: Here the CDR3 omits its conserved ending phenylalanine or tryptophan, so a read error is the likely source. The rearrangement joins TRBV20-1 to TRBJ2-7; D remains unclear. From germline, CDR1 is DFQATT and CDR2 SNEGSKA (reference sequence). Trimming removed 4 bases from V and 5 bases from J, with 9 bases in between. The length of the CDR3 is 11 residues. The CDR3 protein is CSANSHDEQYI. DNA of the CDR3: TGCAGTGCTAATTCCCACGACGAGCAGTACATC.

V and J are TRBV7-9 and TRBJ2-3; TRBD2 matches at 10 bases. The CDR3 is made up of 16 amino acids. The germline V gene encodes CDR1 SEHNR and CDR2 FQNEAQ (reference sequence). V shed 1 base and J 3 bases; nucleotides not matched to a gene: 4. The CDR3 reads CASSLGSGGVTDTQYF. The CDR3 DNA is TGTGCCAGCAGCTTAGGGAGCGGGGGGGTTACAGATACGCAGTATTTT.

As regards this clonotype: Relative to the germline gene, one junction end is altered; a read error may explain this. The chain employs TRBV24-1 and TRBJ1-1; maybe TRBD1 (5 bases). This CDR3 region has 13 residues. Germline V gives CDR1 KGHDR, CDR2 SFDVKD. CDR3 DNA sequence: TGTGCCACCAGCCTTGGGGCAGCAACTGATGCTTTCTTT. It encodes CATSLGAATDAFF.

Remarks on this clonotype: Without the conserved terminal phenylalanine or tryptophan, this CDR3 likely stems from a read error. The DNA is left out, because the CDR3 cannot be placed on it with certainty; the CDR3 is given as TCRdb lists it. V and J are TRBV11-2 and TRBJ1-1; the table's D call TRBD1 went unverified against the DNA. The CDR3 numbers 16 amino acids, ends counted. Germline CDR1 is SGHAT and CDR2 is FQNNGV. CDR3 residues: CASSIGTRGLNTETFL.

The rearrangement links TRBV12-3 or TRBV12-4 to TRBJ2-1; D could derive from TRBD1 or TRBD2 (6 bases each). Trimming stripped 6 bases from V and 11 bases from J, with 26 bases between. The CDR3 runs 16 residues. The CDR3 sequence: CASSSYHREVGDKQFF. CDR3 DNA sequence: TGTGCCAGCAGCAGTTACCACAGGGAGGTGGGGGATAAGCAGTTCTTC.

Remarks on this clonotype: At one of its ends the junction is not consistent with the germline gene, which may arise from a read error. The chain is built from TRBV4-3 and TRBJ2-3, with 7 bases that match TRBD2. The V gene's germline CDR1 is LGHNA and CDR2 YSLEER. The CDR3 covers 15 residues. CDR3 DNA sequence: TGCACCAGCAGCCAAGGGAGGGTGAGGGGAGATACGCAGTTTTTT. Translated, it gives CTSSQGRVRGDTQFF.

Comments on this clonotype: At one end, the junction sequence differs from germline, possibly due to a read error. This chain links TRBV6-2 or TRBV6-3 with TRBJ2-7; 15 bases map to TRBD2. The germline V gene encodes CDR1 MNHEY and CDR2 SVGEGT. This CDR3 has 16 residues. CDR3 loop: CASSFLWTSGRGEQDF. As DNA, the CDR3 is TGTGCCAGCAGTTTTCTCTGGACTAGCGGGAGGGGCGAGCAGGACTTC.

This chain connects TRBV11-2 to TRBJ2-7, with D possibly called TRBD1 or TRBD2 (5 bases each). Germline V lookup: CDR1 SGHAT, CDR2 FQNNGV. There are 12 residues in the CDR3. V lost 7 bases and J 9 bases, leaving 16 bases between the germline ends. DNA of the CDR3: TGTGCCAGCAAGCTGGGGACGAATAGGCAGTACTTC. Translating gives CASKLGTNRQYF.

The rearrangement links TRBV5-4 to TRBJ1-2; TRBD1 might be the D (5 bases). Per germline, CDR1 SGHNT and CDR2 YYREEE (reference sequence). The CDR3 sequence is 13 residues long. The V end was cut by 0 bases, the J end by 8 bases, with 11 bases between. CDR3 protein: CASSLVGGKGYTF. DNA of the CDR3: TGTGCCAGCAGCTTGGTCGGGGGTAAGGGCTACACCTTC.

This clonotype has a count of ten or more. As DNA, the CDR3 is TGTGCCATCAGCAACAGGGGAGAGAACGAGCAGTACTTC. Protein sequence: CAISNRGENEQYF. The chain carries TRBV10-3 and TRBJ2-7; 7 bases agree with TRBD1. The V gene end was trimmed by 6 bases and the J gene end by 5 bases; junction bases not matched to a gene: 7. Germline V gene data show CDR1 as ENHRY and CDR2 as SYGVKD. The CDR3 covers 13 residues.

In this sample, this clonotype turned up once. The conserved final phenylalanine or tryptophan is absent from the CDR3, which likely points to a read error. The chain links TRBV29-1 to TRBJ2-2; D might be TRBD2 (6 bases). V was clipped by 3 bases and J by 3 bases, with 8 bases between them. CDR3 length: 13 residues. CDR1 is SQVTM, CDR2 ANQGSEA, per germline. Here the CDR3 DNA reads TGCAGCGTTGACAGGGAGGACACCGGGGAGCTGTTTTCT. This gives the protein CSVDREDTGELFS.

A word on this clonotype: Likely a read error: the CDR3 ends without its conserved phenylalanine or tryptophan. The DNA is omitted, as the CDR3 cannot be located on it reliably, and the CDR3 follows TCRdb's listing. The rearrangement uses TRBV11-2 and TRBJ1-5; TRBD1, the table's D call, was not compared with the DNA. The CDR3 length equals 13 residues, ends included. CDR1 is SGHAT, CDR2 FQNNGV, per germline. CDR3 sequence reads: CAISRDRGQPRHS.

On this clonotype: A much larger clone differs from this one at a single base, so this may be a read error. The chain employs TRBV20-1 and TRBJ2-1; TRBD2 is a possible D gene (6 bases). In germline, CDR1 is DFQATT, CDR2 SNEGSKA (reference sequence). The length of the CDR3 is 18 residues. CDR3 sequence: CSTRVPPASGPTYNEQFF. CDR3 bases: TGCAGTACTAGAGTTCCCCCGGCCAGCGGGCCGACCTACAATGAGCAGTTCTTC.

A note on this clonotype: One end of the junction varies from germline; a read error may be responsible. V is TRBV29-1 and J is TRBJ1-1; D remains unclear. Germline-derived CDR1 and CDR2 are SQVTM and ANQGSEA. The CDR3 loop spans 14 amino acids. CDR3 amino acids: CSVEGSVGNTDAFF. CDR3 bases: TGCAGCGTTGAAGGCAGTGTAGGGAACACTGATGCTTTCTTT.

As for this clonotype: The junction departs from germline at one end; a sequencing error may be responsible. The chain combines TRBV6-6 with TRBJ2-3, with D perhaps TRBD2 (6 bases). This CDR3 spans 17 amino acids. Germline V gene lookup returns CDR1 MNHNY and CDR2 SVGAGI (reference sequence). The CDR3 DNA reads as TGTGCCAGCAGTTACGCGGGAACTACCTCTTCCACAGATACGCTGTATTTT. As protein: CASSYAGTTSSTDTLYF.

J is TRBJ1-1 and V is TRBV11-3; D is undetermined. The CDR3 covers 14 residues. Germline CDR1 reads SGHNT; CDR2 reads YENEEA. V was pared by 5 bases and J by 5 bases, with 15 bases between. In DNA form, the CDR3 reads TGTGCCAGCAGCCCTCGGGGATTGGAGACTGAAGCTTTCTTT. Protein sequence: CASSPRGLETEAFF.

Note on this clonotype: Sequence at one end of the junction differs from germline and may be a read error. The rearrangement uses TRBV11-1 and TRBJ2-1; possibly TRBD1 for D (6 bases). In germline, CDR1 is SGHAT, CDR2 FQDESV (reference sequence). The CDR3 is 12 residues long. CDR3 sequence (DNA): TGTGCCAGCAGCCCAAGGGGGTATGAGCAGCTCTTC. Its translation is CASSPRGYEQLF.

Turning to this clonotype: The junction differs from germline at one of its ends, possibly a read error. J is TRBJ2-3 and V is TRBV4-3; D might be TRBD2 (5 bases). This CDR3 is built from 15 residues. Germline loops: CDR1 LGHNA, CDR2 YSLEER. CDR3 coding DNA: TGCGCCAGCTACCCGGGGTCACGAATCACAGATACGCCGTATTTT. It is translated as CASYPGSRITDTPYF.

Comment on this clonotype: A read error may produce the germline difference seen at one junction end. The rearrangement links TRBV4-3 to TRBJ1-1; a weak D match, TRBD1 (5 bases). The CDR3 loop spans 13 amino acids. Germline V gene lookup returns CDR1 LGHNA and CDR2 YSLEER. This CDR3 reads CTSSQATDYGAFF. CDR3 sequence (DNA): TGCACCAGCAGCCAGGCGACAGACTACGGAGCTTTCTTT.

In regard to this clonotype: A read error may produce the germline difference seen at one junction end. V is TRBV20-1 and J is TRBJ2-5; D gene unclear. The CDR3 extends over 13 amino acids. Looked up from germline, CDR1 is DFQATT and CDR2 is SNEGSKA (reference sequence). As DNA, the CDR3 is TGCAGTCCGCCCCGACGGATCCAAGAGACCCATAACTTC. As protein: CSPPRRIQETHNF.

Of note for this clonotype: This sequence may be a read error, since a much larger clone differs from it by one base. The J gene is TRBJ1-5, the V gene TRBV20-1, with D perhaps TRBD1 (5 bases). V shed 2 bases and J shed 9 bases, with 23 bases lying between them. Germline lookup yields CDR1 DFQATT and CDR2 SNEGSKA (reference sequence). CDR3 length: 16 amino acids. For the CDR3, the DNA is TGCAGTGCTAGAAGTGACAGCAACCCCCTAATCACGCCCCAGCATTTT. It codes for CSARSDSNPLITPQHF.